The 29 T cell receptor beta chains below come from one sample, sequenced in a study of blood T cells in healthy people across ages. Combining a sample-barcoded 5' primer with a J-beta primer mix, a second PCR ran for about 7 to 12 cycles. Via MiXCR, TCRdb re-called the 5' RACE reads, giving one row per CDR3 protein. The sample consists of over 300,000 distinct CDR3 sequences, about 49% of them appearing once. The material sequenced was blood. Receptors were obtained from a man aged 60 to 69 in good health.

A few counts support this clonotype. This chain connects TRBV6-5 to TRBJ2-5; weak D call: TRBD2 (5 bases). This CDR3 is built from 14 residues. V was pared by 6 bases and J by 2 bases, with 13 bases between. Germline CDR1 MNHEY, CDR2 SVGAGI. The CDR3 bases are TGTGCCAGCAGCCCCGGACGGACTCAAGAGACCCAGTACTTC. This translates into CASSPGRTQETQYF.

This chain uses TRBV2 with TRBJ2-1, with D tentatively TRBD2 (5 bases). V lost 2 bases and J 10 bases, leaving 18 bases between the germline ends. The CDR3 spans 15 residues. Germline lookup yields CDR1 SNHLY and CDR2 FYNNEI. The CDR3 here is CASSEINGATGEQFF. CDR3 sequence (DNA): TGTGCCAGCAGTGAAATCAATGGCGCCACGGGGGAGCAGTTCTTC.

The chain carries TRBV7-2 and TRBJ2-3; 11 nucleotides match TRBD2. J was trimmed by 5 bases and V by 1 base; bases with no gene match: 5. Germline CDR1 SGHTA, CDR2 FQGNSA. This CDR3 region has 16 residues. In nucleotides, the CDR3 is TGTGCCAGCAGCTTAGTAGCGGGGGGGCTCGGAGATACGCAGTATTTT. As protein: CASSLVAGGLGDTQYF.

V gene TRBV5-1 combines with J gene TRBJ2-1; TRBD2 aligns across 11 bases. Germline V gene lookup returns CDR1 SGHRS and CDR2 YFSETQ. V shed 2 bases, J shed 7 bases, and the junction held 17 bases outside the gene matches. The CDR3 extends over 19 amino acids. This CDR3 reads CASSFSVPGLADGRNEQFF. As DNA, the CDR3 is TGCGCCAGCAGCTTCAGTGTCCCGGGACTAGCGGACGGTCGAAATGAGCAGTTCTTC.

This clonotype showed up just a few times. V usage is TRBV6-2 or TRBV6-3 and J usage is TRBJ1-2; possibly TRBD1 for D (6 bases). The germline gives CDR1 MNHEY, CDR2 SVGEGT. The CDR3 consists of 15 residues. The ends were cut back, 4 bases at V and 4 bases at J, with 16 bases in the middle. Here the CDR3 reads CASSSRGTGPYGYTF. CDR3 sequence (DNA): TGTGCCAGCAGTTCAAGGGGAACAGGGCCCTATGGCTACACCTTC.

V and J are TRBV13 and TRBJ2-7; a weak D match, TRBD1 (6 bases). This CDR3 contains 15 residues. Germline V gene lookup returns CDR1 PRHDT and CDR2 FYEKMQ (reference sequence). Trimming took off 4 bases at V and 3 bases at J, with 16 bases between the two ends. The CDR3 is CASSSDRLFYYEQYF. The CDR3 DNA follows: TGTGCCAGCAGCTCCGACAGGCTTTTTTACTACGAGCAGTACTTC.

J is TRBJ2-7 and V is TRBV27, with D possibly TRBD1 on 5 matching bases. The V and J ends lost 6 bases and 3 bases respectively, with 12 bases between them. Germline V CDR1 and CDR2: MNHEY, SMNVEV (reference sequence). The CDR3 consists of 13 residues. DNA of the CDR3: TGTGCCAGCAGCCCTACAGGCTACTACGAGCAGTACTTC. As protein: CASSPTGYYEQYF.

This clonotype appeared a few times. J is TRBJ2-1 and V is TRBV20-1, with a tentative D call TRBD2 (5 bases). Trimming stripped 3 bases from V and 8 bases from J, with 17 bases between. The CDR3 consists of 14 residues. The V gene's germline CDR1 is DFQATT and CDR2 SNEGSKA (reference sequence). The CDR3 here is CSASGGRGLDEQFF. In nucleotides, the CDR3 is TGCAGTGCTAGCGGTGGTCGGGGTTTGGATGAGCAGTTCTTC.

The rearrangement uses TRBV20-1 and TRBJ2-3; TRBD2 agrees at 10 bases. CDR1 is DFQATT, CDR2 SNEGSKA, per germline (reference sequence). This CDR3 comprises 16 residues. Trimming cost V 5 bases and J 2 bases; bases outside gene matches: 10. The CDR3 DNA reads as TGCAGTGCTCATTCAACTAGCGGGGCCCTCACAGATACGCAGTATTTT. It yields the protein CSAHSTSGALTDTQYF.

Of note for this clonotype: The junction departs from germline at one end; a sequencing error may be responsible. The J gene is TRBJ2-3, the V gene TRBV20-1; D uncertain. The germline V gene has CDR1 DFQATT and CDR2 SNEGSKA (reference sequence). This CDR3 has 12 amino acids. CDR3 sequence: CRARDDLGTQYF. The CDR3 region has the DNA TGCAGGGCTAGAGATGATCTGGGTACGCAGTATTTT.

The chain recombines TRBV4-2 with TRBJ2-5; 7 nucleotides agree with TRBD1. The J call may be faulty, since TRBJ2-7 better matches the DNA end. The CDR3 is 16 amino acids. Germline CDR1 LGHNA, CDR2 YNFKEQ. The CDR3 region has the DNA TGTGCCAGCAGCCAAGATATAGGACAGGCAAACTACGAGCAGTACTTC. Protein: CASSQDIGQANYEQYF.

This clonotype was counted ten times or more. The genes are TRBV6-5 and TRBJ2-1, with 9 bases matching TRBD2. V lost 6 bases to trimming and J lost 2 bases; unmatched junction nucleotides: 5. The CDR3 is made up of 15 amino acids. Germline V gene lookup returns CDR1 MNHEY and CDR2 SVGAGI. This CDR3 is CASSTTSGPYNEQFF. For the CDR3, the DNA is TGTGCCAGCAGCACTACTAGCGGGCCCTACAATGAGCAGTTCTTC.

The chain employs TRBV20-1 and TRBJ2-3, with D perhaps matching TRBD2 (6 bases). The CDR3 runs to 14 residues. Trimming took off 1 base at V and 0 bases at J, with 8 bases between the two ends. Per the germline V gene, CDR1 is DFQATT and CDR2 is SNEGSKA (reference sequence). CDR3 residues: CSARVAGSTDTQYF. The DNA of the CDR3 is TGCAGTGCTAGAGTCGCGGGGAGCACAGATACGCAGTATTTT.

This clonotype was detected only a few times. This CDR3 reads CASGSTAVYYNEQFF. DNA of the CDR3: TGTGCCAGCGGCAGCACAGCGGTTTACTACAATGAGCAGTTCTTC. The chain couples TRBV27 to TRBJ2-1, with D perhaps matching TRBD2 (5 bases). The germline V gene encodes CDR1 MNHEY and CDR2 SMNVEV (reference sequence). The CDR3 is 15 amino acids. V shed 8 bases and J shed 3 bases, with 17 bases lying between them.

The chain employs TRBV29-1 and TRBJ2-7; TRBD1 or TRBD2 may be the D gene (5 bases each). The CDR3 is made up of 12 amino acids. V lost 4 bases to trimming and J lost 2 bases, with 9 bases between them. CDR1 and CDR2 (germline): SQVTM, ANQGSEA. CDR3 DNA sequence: TGCAGCGTTGTGAGGGGCACCTACGAGCAGTACTTC. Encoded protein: CSVVRGTYEQYF.

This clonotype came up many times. CDR3 DNA: TGCAGCGTTGAAGGGGCGGGCGCCTACGAGCAGTACTTC. Translation: CSVEGAGAYEQYF. This rearrangement joins TRBV29-1 to TRBJ2-7; D possibly corresponds to TRBD2 (5 bases). Germline CDR1 and CDR2: SQVTM and ANQGSEA. V lost 1 base and J lost 2, with 9 bases in between. The CDR3 is made up of 13 amino acids.

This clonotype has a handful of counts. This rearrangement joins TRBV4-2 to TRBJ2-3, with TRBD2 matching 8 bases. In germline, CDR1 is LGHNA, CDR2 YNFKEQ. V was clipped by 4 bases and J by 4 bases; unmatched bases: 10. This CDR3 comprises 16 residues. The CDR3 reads CASSRGHRGGADTQYF. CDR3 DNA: TGTGCCAGCAGCCGGGGCCATCGGGGGGGGGCAGATACGCAGTATTTT.

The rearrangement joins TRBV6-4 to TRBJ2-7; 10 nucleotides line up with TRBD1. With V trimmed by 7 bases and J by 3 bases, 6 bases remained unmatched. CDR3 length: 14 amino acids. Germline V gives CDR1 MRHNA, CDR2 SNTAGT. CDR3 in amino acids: CASTLGQGIYEQYF. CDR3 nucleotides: TGTGCCAGCACCTTGGGACAGGGGATCTACGAGCAGTACTTC.

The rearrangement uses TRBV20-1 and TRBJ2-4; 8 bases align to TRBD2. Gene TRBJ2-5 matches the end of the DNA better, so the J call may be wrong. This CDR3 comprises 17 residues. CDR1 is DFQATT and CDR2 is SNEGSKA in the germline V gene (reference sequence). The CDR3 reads CSAREYWAGGLQETQYF. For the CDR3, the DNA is TGCAGTGCTAGAGAGTATTGGGCGGGGGGCCTCCAAGAGACCCAGTACTTC.

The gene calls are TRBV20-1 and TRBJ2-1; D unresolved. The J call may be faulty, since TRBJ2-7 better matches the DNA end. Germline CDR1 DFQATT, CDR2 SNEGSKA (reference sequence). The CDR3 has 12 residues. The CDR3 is CSAPMSYNEQYF. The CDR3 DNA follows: TGCAGTGCTCCCATGTCCTACAATGAGCAGTACTTC.

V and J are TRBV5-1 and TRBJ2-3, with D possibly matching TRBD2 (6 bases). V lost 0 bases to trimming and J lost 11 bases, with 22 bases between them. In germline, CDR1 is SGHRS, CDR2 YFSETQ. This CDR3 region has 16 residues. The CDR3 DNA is TGCGCCAGCAGCTTGGAGGGGAGGACCCTCACAAATATGCAGTATTTT. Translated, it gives CASSLEGRTLTNMQYF.

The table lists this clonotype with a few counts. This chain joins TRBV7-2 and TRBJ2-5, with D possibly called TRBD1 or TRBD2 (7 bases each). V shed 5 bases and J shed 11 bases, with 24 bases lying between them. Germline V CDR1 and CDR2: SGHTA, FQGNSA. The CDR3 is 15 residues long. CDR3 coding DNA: TGTGCCAGCAGCGTCGGGGAGGGGGCAAATTATGAGCAGTACTTC. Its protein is CASSVGEGANYEQYF. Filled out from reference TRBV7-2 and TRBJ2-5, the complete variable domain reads GAGVSQSPSNKVTEKGKDVELRCDPISGHTALYWYRQSLGQGLEFLIYFQGNSAPDKSGLPSDRFSAERTGGSVSTLTIQRTQQEDSAVYLCASSVGEGANYEQYFGPGTRLLVL.

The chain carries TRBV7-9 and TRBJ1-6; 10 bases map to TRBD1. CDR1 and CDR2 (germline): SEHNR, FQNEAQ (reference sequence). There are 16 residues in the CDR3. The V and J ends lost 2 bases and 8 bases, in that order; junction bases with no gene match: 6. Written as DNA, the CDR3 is TGTGCCAGCAGCTTAACACGGGACAGGGGAGATTCACCCCTCCACTTT. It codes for CASSLTRDRGDSPLHF.

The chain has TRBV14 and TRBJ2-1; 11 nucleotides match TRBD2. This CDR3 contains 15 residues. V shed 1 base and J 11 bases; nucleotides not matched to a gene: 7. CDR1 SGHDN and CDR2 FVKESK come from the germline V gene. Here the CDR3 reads CASSQAGTSGTKQFF. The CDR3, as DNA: TGTGCCAGCAGCCAAGCGGGGACTAGCGGAACAAAGCAGTTCTTC.

The CDR3 DNA follows: TGCAGTGCTAGAGTCAGGGGCAATGAGCAGTTCTTC. Amino acids: CSARVRGNEQFF. This rearrangement joins TRBV20-1 to TRBJ2-1, with a weak D call TRBD1 (6 bases). Germline V lookup: CDR1 DFQATT, CDR2 SNEGSKA (reference sequence). This CDR3 region has 12 residues. The V end lost 1 base, the J end lost 6 bases, and 7 bases lay between the germline ends.

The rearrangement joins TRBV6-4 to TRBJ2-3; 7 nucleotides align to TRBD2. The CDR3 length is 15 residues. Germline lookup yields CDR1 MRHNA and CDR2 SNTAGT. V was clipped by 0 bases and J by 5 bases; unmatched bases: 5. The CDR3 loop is CASSDSGGEGDTQYF. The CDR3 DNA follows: TGTGCCAGCAGTGACTCCGGTGGGGAGGGAGATACGCAGTATTTT.

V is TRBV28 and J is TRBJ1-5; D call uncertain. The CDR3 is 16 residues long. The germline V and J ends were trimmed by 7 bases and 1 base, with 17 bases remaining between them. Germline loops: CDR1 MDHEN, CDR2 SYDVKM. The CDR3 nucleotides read TGTGCCAGCAACGAACACCGACTTGAGAGCAATCAGCCCCAGCATTTT. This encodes CASNEHRLESNQPQHF.

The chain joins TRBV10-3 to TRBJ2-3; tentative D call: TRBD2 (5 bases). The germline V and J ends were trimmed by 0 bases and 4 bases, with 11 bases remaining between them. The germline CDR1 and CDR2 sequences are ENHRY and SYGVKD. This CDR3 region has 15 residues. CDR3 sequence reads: CAISESPGSADTQYF. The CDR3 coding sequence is TGTGCCATCAGTGAGTCACCGGGGTCTGCAGATACGCAGTATTTT.

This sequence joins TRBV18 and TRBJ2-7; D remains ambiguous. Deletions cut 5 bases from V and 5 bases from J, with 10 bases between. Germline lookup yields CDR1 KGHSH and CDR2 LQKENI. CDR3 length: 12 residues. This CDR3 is CASSAGPNEQYF. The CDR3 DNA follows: TGTGCCAGCTCAGCAGGACCCAACGAGCAGTACTTC.